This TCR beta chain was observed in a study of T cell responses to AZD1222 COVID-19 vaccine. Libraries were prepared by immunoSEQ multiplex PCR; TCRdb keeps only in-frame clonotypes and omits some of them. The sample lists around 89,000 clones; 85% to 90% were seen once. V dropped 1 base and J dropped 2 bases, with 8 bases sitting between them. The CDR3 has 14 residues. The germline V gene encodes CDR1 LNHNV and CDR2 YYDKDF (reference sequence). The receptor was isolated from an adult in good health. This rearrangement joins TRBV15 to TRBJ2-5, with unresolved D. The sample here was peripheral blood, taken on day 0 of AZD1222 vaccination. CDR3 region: CATSRVSVQETQYF. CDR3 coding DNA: TGTGCCACCAGCAGAGTCAGCGTGCAAGAGACCCAGTACTTC.